Below are 2 T cell receptor beta chains sequenced from a single sample in a study of blood T cell repertoires in COVID-19. Sequencing used immunoSEQ multiplex PCR; TCRdb keeps in-frame clones, though not all of them. The sample contains about 140,000 clones, over 80% of which appear only once. Sequenced input: peripheral blood. The receptors were gathered from a man aged 25-45 years with COVID-19, enrolled during active disease.

This clone has just a few counts. This chain uses TRBV7-2 with TRBJ2-7; a possible D gene is TRBD1 (6 bases). CDR1 is SGHTA and CDR2 is FQGNSA in the germline V gene. V lost 1 base, J lost 11 bases, and 15 bases lay in between. The length of the CDR3 is 13 residues. The CDR3 spells CASSLGLNRVKYF. CDR3 nucleotides: TGTGCCAGCAGCTTAGGTTTGAACAGGGTAAAGTACTTC.

J is TRBJ2-5 and V is TRBV27; D perhaps matches TRBD1 (6 bases). Germline lookup yields CDR1 MNHEY and CDR2 SMNVEV (reference sequence). V was cut by 6 bases and J by 2 bases, with 10 bases left in between. This CDR3 has 13 amino acids. The CDR3 reads CASRAQGQETQYF. The CDR3 DNA reads TGTGCCAGCAGGGCACAGGGACAAGAGACCCAGTACTTC.